Given below is one T cell receptor beta chain in context. The antigen remains undetermined. Method: immunoSEQ multiplex PCR; TCRdb's copy keeps in-frame clones and lacks some. The profile shows under 45,000 clones, about four fifths of them singletons. The data were obtained in a study of radiotherapy plus CTLA-4 blockade in lung cancer. Looking at the study overall: Among patients, less than 20% showed objective responses, and 30% to 40% had disease control.

There are 15 residues in the CDR3. V lost 5 bases and J lost 3; bases outside the gene matches: 7. In germline, CDR1 is SGHAT, CDR2 FQNNGV. Findings and limits, study-wide: Following radiotherapy plus ipilimumab, tumor-derived TCR clones expanded in the blood. Reports identified early blood T cell clone dynamics, with interferon-beta, as the best response predictor.

Those patients who had chemo-refractory metastatic non-small-cell lung cancer were given focal radiation along with CTLA-4 blockade through ipilimumab. The TCR originated in a human donor with non-small cell lung cancer that progressed on radiotherapy plus ipilimumab. The genes are TRBV11-2 and TRBJ2-7; 10 nucleotides line up with TRBD1. Sequencing used peripheral blood, obtained from a patient treated with radiotherapy plus ipilimumab. CDR3: CASSHLRDRGYEQYF. The DNA for the CDR3 is TGTGCCAGCAGCCACCTCAGGGACAGGGGCTACGAGCAGTACTTC.